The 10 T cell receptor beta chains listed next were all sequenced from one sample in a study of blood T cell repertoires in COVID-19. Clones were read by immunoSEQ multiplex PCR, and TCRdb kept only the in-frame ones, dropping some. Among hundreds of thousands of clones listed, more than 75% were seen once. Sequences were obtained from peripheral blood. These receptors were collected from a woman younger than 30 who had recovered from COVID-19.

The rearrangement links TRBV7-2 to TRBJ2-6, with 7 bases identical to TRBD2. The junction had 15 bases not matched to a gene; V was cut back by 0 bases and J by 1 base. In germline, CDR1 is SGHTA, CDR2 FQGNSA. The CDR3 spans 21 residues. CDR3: CASSLAPAAGVVLSGANVLTF. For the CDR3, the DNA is TGTGCCAGCAGCTTAGCCCCCGCGGCGGGAGTAGTTCTGTCTGGGGCCAACGTCCTGACTTTC. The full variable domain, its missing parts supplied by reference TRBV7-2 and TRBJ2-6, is GAGVSQSPSNKVTEKGKDVELRCDPISGHTALYWYRQSLGQGLEFLIYFQGNSAPDKSGLPSDRFSAERTGGSVSTLTIQRTQQEDSAVYLCASSLAPAAGVVLSGANVLTFGAGSRLTVL.

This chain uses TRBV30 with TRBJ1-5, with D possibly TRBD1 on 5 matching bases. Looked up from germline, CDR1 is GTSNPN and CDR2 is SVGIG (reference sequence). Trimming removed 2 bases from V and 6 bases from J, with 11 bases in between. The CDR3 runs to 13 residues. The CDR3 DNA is TGTGCCTGGAGTACGCAGGGCTTTCAGCCCCAGCATTTT. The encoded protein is CAWSTQGFQPQHF.

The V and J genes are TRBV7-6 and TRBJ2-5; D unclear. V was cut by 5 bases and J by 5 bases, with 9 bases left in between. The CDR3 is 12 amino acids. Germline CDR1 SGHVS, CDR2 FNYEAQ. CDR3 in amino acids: CASSQTWETQYF. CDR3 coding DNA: TGTGCCAGCAGCCAGACATGGGAGACCCAGTACTTC.

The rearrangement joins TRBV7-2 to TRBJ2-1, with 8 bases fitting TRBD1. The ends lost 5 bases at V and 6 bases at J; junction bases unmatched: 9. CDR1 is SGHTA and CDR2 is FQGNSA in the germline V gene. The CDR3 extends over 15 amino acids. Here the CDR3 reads CASSTTGAPANEQFF. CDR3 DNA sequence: TGTGCCAGCAGCACGACAGGGGCCCCCGCCAATGAGCAGTTCTTC.

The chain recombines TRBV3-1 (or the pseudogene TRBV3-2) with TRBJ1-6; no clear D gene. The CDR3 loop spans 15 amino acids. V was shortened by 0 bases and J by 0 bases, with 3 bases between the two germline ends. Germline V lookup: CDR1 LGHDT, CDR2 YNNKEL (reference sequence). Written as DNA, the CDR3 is TGTGCCAGCAGCCAAGATAGCTCCTATAATTCACCCCTCCACTTT. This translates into CASSQDSSYNSPLHF.

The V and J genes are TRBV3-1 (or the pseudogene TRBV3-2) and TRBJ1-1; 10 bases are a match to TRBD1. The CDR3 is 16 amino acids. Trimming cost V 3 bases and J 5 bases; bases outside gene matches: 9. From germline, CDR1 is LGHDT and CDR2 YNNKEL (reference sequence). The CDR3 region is CASSQRTGTGVTEAFF. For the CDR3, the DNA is TGTGCCAGCAGCCAGAGAACCGGGACAGGGGTTACTGAAGCTTTCTTT.

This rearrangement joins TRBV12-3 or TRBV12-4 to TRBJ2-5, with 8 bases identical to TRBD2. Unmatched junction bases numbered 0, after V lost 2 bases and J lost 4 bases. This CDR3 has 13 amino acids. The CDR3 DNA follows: TGTGCCAGCAGTTTACTAGCGGGAGAGACCCAGTACTTC. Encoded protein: CASSLLAGETQYF.

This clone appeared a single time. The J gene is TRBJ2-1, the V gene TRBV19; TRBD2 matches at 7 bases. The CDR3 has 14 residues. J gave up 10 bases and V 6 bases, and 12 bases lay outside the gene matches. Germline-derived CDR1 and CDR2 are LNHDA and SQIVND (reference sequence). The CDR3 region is CASRIQRGTPEQFF. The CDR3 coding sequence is TGTGCCAGTAGGATCCAGCGGGGCACCCCGGAGCAGTTCTTC. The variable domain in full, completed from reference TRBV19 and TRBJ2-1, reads DGGITQSPKYLFRKEGQNVTLSCEQNLNHDAMYWYRQDPGQGLRLIYYSQIVNDFQKGDIAEGYSVSREKKESFPLTVTSAQKNPTAFYLCASRIQRGTPEQFFGPGTRLTVL.

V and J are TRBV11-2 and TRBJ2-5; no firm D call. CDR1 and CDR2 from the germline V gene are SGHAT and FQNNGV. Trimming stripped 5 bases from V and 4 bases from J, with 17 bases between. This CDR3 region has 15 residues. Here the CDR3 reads CASSPVGLRGETQYF. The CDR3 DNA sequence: TGTGCCAGCAGCCCGGTTGGGCTCCGTGGAGAGACCCAGTACTTC.

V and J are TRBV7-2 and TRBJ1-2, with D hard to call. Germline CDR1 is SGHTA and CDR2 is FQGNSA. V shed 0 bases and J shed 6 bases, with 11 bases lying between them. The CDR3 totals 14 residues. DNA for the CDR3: TGTGCCAGCAGCTTAGCCACGGGAAGGGATGGCTACACCTTC. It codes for CASSLATGRDGYTF. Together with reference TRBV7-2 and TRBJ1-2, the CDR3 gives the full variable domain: GAGVSQSPSNKVTEKGKDVELRCDPISGHTALYWYRQSLGQGLEFLIYFQGNSAPDKSGLPSDRFSAERTGGSVSTLTIQRTQQEDSAVYLCASSLATGRDGYTFGSGTRLTVV.